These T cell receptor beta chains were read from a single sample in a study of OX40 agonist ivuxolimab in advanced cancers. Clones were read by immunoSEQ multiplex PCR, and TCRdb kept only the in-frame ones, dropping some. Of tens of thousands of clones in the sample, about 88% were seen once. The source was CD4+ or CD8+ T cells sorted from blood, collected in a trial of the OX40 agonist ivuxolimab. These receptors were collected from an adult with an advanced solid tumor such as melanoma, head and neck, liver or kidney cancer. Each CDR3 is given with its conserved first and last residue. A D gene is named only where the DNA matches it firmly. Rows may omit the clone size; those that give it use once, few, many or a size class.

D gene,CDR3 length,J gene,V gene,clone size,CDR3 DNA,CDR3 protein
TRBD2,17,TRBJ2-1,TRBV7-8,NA,TGTGCCAGCAGCCCAGGACTAGCGGGTCCAACCTACAATGAGCAGTTCTTC,CASSPGLAGPTYNEQFF
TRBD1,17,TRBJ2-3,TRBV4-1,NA,TGCGCCAGCAGCCAGGCGGGGACAGGGGCGTCCACAGATACGCAGTATTTT,CASSQAGTGASTDTQYF
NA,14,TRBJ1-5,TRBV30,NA,TGTGCCTGGAGTATAGGACACTATAATCAGCCCCAGCATTTT,CAWSIGHYNQPQHF
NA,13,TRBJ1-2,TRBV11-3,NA,TGTGCCAGCAGCTTAACAATGACCTATGGCTACACCTTC,CASSLTMTYGYTF
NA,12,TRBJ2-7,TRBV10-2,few,TGCGCCAGCTCAACCGGGACCTACGAGCAGTACTTC,CASSTGTYEQYF
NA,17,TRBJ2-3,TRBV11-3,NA,TGTGCCAGCAGCTTAGCGGGGAGCGACTATTACACAGATACGCAGTATTTT,CASSLAGSDYYTDTQYF
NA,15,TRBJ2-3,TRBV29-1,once,TGCAGCGTTGAAGTAAGGGAAAGGGGCACAGATACGCAGTATTTT,CSVEVRERGTDTQYF
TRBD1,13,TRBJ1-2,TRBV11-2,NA,TGTGCCAGCAGCCGAGTCAGGGGGGATGGCTACACCTTC,CASSRVRGDGYTF
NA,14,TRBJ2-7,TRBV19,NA,TGTGCCAGTAGTATAGTTTCAGGGCGCTACGAGCAGTACTTC,CASSIVSGRYEQYF
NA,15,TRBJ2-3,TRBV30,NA,TGTGCCTGGGATGGAGGGGCTAGAGGCACAGATACGCAGTATTTT,CAWDGGARGTDTQYF
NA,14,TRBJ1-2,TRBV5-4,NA,TGTGCCAGCGCTACCCGGACAGACCTCTATGGCTACACCTTC,CASATRTDLYGYTF
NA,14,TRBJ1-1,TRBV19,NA,TGTGCCAGTAATGGGGAACAGGGAAGCACTGAAGCTTTCTTT,CASNGEQGSTEAFF
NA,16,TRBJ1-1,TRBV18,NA,TGTGCCAGCTCACCACCCCTACAGCGAATGAACACTGAAGCTTTCTTT,CASSPPLQRMNTEAFF
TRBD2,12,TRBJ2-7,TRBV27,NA,TGTGCCAGCAGCCCGGGAGGCTACGAGCAGTACTTC,CASSPGGYEQYF
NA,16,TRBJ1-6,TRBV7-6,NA,TGTGCCAGCAGTTTTAGCGGACGAAGTCCTAATTCACCCCTCCACTTT,CASSFSGRSPNSPLHF
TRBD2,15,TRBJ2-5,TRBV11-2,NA,TGTGCCAGCAGCCCGGGCCTAGCGGGAGGAGAGACCCAGTACTTC,CASSPGLAGGETQYF
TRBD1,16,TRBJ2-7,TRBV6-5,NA,TGTGCCAGCAGTTACACAACGTACAGGGGGCGCGACGAGCAGTACTTC,CASSYTTYRGRDEQYF
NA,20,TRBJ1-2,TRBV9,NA,TGTGCCAGCAGCGCACCTAACTGGACTTTGCCAACCCGGAACCCCTATGGCTACACCTTC,CASSAPNWTLPTRNPYGYTF
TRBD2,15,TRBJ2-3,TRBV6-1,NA,TGTGCCAGCAGTGAAGGGACTAGCGGTTCAGATACGCAGTATTTT,CASSEGTSGSDTQYF
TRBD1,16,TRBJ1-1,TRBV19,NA,TGTGCCAGTAGTATGTGGACAGGAGCTGTGAACACTGAAGCTTTCTTT,CASSMWTGAVNTEAFF
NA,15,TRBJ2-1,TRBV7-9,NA,TGTGCCAGCGGTGAACCTTTCGGAGGGGCCGATGAGCAGTTCTTC,CASGEPFGGADEQFF
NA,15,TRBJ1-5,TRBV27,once,TGTGCCAGCAGTTTAGAGGTGGGCAGCAATCAGCCCCAGCATTTT,CASSLEVGSNQPQHF
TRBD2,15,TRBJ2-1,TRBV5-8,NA,TGTGCCAGCAGCCCCCGGGGGGGCGCCTACAATGAGCAGTTCTTC,CASSPRGGAYNEQFF
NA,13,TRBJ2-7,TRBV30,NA,TGTGCCTGGTCTCCGGGGATTTCCTACGAGCAGTACTTC,CAWSPGISYEQYF
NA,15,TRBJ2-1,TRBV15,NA,TGTGCCACCAGCAGGGGGGCGGGCTCCTACAATGAGCAGTTCTTC,CATSRGAGSYNEQFF
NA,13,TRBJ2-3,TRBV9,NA,TGTGCCAGCAGCGTTTGGGACACAGATACGCAGTATTTT,CASSVWDTDTQYF
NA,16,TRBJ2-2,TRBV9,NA,TGTGCCAGCAGCGTAGAATGGAGGGCGGGAACCGGGGAGCTGTTTTTT,CASSVEWRAGTGELFF
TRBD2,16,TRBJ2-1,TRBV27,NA,TGTGCCAGCAGTTCGAGATCGGGACTAGCGTTTGCTGAGCAGTTCTTC,CASSSRSGLAFAEQFF
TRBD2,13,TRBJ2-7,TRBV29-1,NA,TGCAGCGTTGTACTGGCGGGAGGGTACGAGCAGTACTTC,CSVVLAGGYEQYF
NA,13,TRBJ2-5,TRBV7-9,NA,TGTGCCAGCAGCTTCGTCTTCCAAGAGACCCAGTACTTC,CASSFVFQETQYF
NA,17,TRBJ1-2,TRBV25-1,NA,TGTGCCAGCAGTGAATTTGGTGTGGGGGGAGCTAACTATGGCTACACCTTC,CASSEFGVGGANYGYTF
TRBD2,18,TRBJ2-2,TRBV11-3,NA,TGTGCCAGCAGCTTAGAACTATCGACCGGGACTACGGCCGGGGAGCTGTTTTTT,CASSLELSTGTTAGELFF
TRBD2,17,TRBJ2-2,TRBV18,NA,TGTGCCAGCTCACAGGGACTAGCGGGACCCCTCACCGGGGAGCTGTTTTTT,CASSQGLAGPLTGELFF
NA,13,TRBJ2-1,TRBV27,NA,TGTGCCAGCAGCCTTCTAGATTCCGGTGAGCAGTTCTTC,CASSLLDSGEQFF
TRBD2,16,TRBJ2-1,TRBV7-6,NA,TGTGCCAGCAGCCATAATCCGGGACTAGACTACAATGAGCAGTTCTTC,CASSHNPGLDYNEQFF
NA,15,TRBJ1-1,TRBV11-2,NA,TGTGCCAGCAGCCTAGGGTCGCGGCTCACGATTGAAGCTTTCTTT,CASSLGSRLTIEAFF
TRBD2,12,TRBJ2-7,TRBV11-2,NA,TGTGCCAGCAGCGGACTTAGCGGGAGGTTAGACTTC,CASSGLSGRLDF
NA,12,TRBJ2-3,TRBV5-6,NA,TGTGCCAGCAGCTTGGATAGAGATACGCAGTATTTT,CASSLDRDTQYF
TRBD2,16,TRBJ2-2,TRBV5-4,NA,TGTGCCAGCAGGGGGGGGACTAGCGGGATCGCCGGGGAGCTGTTTTTT,CASRGGTSGIAGELFF
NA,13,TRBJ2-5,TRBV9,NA,TGTGCCAGCAGCGTAGATCTGGTGGAGACCCAGTACTTC,CASSVDLVETQYF
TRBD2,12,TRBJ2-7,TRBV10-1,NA,TGCGCCACTGGGACTACCGACTACGAGCAGTACTTC,CATGTTDYEQYF
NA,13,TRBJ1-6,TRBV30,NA,TGTGCCTGCACGGACGGATATAATTCACCCCTCCACTTT,CACTDGYNSPLHF
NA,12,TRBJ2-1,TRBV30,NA,TGTGCCTGGAGGTTGGCAAATGATGAGCAGTTCTTC,CAWRLANDEQFF
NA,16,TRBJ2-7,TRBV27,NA,TGTGCCAGCAGTTTAACGATGCCGGGCACTGTGAGCGAGCAGTACTTC,CASSLTMPGTVSEQYF
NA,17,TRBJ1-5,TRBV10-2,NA,TGCGCCAGCAGTGAGGAGTGGGGGGACGGGTTCAATCAGCCCCAGCATTTT,CASSEEWGDGFNQPQHF
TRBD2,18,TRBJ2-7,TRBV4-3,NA,TGCGCCAGCAGCCAAGGCCTAGCGGGAAATATAGGCGACTACGAGCAGTACTTC,CASSQGLAGNIGDYEQYF
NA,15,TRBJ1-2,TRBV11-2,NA,TGTGCCAGCAGCTTAGCCCCTGGGGCAACCTATGGCTACACCTTC,CASSLAPGATYGYTF
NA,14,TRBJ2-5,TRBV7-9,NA,TGTGCCAGCAGCCCCCGGGCGGCGAGGGAGACCCAGTACTTC,CASSPRAARETQYF
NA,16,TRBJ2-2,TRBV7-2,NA,TGTGCCAGCAGCCCTACCCGAATACAAAGCACCGGGGAGCTGTTTTTT,CASSPTRIQSTGELFF
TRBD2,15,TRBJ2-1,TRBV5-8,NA,TGTGCCAGCAGTTTGGGGACTAGCGGATACAATGAGCAGTTCTTC,CASSLGTSGYNEQFF
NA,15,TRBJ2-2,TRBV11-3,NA,TGTGCCAGCAGCTTAGGGCTATCTAACACCGGGGAGCTGTTTTTT,CASSLGLSNTGELFF
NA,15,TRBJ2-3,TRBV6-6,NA,TGTGCCAGCAGTTACGGGGGGTTTGGCACAGATACGCAGTATTTT,CASSYGGFGTDTQYF
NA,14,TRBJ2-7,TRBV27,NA,TGTGCCAGCAGTTTCCAGGGTTTAAGCTACGAGCAGTACTTC,CASSFQGLSYEQYF
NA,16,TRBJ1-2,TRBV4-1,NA,TGCGCCAGCAGCCAAGAGGGGGTCCTTCTATCGAATGGCTACACCTTC,CASSQEGVLLSNGYTF
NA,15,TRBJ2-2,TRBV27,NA,TGTGCCAGCAGCCGGACGGGAAGAAACACCGGGGAGCTGTTTTTT,CASSRTGRNTGELFF
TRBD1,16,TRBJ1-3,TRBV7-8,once,TGTGCCAGCAGCCAAAGCCTTCAGGGGGCTGGAAACACCATATATTTT,CASSQSLQGAGNTIYF
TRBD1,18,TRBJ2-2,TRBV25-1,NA,TGTGCCAGCAGTGGACCTAGACAGGGTCGGATTGTCACCGGGGAGCTGTTTTTT,CASSGPRQGRIVTGELFF
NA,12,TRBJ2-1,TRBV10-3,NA,TGTGCCATCAGTGAGGGTAGCGAGGAGCAGTTCTTC,CAISEGSEEQFF
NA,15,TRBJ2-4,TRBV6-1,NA,TGTGCCAGCAGTGCTGATAATTGGGGGGTCGACATTCAGTACTTC,CASSADNWGVDIQYF
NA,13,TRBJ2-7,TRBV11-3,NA,TGTGCCAGCAGCTTAGGGGTGGGCTACGAGCAGTACTTC,CASSLGVGYEQYF